A single sample is the source of the 11 T cell receptor beta chains below, sequenced in a study of T cells in Graves' hyperthyroidism and ophthalmopathy. TCR beta CDR3 regions were amplified from RNA. Using the HTBI primer set, a first-round RT-PCR was run on the TCR CDR3. TCRdb reanalysed the multiplex PCR reads using MiXCR and keeps one entry per CDR3 protein. The sample lists about 480,000 distinct CDR3 sequences; about an eighth were seen once. Sequencing was done on a sample of blood. These receptors all come from a woman aged 18-29 years with Graves' hyperthyroidism.

The chain combines TRBV19 with TRBJ1-4; 7 bases are a match to TRBD1. The CDR3 extends over 15 amino acids. After removal of 7 bases from V and 7 bases from J, the junction contained 12 bases not matched to a gene. Germline CDR1 reads LNHDA; CDR2 reads SQIVND (reference sequence). CDR3 nucleotide sequence: TGTGCCAGTAATGCGGACACAGGGGCGGGTGAAAAACTGTTTTTT. This encodes CASNADTGAGEKLFF.

This clonotype was counted ten times or more. The rearrangement links TRBV19 to TRBJ1-5; D is ambiguous. V gave up 5 bases and J gave up 7 bases, with 9 bases separating them. The length of the CDR3 is 12 residues. Germline CDR1 is LNHDA and CDR2 is SQIVND (reference sequence). Here the CDR3 DNA reads TGTGCCAGTAGTCGGGGAGAGCAGCCCCAGCATTTT. It encodes CASSRGEQPQHF.

This clonotype was found many times. The chain uses TRBV13 and TRBJ2-7; no definite D call. The CDR3 contains 13 residues. The ends were cut back, 2 bases at V and 3 bases at J, with 8 bases in the middle. The germline CDR1 and CDR2 sequences are PRHDT and FYEKMQ (reference sequence). The CDR3 sequence is CASSLSSYYEQYV. CDR3 coding DNA: TGTGCCAGCAGCTTAAGTTCCTACTACGAGCAGTACGTC.

This clonotype was recorded many times. The CDR3 here is CASGGSLGETQYF. The CDR3 coding sequence is TGTGCCAGCGGCGGGAGTCTGGGGGAGACCCAGTACTTC. J is TRBJ2-5 and V is TRBV12-3 or TRBV12-4; 7 bases line up with TRBD2. V dropped 8 bases and J dropped 5; count of bases not matched to a gene: 8. This CDR3 spans 13 amino acids.

This clonotype was recorded at least ten times. The J gene is TRBJ2-2, the V gene TRBV11-3; 10 bases fit TRBD1. Germline CDR1 and CDR2: SGHNT and YENEEA. The CDR3 contains 16 residues. The V and J ends lost 4 bases and 2 bases, in that order; junction bases with no gene match: 4. The CDR3 loop is CASSSRQGANTGELFF. CDR3 nucleotides: TGTGCCAGCAGCTCAAGACAGGGGGCAAACACCGGGGAGCTGTTTTTT.

This clonotype showed up just a few times. Mismatch with germline at one junction end may stem from a read error. The chain employs TRBV18 and TRBJ1-3; D gene ambiguous. The germline V gene has CDR1 KGHSH and CDR2 LQKENI. The CDR3 spans 13 residues. The CDR3 reads CASSRTPGNIIYF. The CDR3 coding sequence is TGTGCCAGCTCAAGGACCCCAGGAAACATCATATATTTT.

This clonotype has ten or more counts. The rearrangement uses TRBV11-2 and TRBJ2-5; TRBD2 agrees at 7 bases. The germline gives CDR1 SGHAT, CDR2 FQNNGV. The CDR3 covers 18 residues. With 5 bases clipped from V and 9 bases from J, the junction kept 24 bases outside the gene matches. DNA of the CDR3: TGTGCCAGCAGCCGCGGGGGAGCGCCAACGGGAGGTTGGGAGGCCCAGTACTTC. This codes for CASSRGGAPTGGWEAQYF.

This clonotype was observed a few times. The gene calls are TRBV19 and TRBJ2-3, with TRBD2 identical over 8 bases. CDR1 is LNHDA, CDR2 SQIVND, per germline (reference sequence). The junction had 16 bases not matched to a gene; V was cut back by 9 bases and J by 5 bases. The CDR3 is 16 residues long. The CDR3: CASQSGGRYGRDTQYF. The CDR3 coding sequence is TGTGCCAGCCAAAGCGGGGGCCGCTACGGTAGAGATACGCAGTATTTT.

As for this clonotype: A junction end diverges from the germline sequence, so it may reflect a read error. This chain links TRBV30 with TRBJ2-1, with D perhaps matching TRBD2 (5 bases). CDR3 length equals 15 residues. Per germline, CDR1 GTSNPN and CDR2 SVGIG (reference sequence). The CDR3 protein is CTWTPGSGIYNEQFF. The CDR3 DNA reads as TGTACCTGGACCCCTGGGAGCGGAATTTACAATGAGCAGTTCTTC.

This clonotype has only a few counts. The rearrangement joins TRBV5-8 to TRBJ1-5; D is perhaps TRBD1 (6 bases). This CDR3 is 15 amino acids long. Germline V gene data show CDR1 as SGHTS and CDR2 as YDEGEE. V lost 3 bases, J lost 2 bases, and 12 bases lay in between. The CDR3 DNA follows: TGTGCCAGCAGCTCGACAGGTCGTGGCAATCAGCCCCAGCATTTT. It yields the protein CASSSTGRGNQPQHF.

This clonotype has a count of ten or more. The chain combines TRBV30 with TRBJ1-1; no clear D gene. Germline CDR1 is GTSNPN and CDR2 is SVGIG (reference sequence). Trimming removed 4 bases from V and 0 bases from J, with 15 bases in between. This CDR3 contains 15 residues. Written as DNA, the CDR3 is TGTGCCTGGACTAGGGAGGCGGGAGTGAACACTGAAGCTTTCTTT. This gives the protein CAWTREAGVNTEAFF. Drawing the rest from reference TRBV30 and TRBJ1-1, the complete variable domain is SQTIHQWPATLVQPVGSPLSLECTVEGTSNPNLYWYRQAAGRGLQLLFYSVGIGQISSEVPQNLSASRPQDRQFILSSKKLLLSDSGFYLCAWTREAGVNTEAFFGQGTRLTVV.